The 8 T cell receptor beta chains in this list originate from one sample, sequenced in a study of T cells after yellow fever vaccination. TCRdb fed the 5' RACE reads into MiXCR, producing one record per CDR3 protein. Of some 350,000 distinct CDR3 sequences listed, 11% are singletons. The sample here was PBMCs, taken on the day of the first yellow fever vaccination. The receptors come from a man between 18 and 29 years old who received the YFV17D yellow fever vaccine.

A few counts support this clonotype. The chain uses TRBV30 and TRBJ1-2; D is uncertain. In germline, CDR1 is GTSNPN, CDR2 SVGIG (reference sequence). This CDR3 region has 20 residues. Between the trimmed V and J ends, which lost 0 bases and 0 bases, there was a span of 26 bases. The CDR3 loop is CAWSVGLPTEFPPSNYGYTF. CDR3 bases: TGTGCCTGGAGTGTTGGCCTTCCAACAGAGTTCCCCCCCTCTAACTATGGCTACACCTTC.

This clonotype has a count of ten or more. The V gene is TRBV18, the J gene TRBJ1-6; the D is unclear. CDR1 is KGHSH and CDR2 is LQKENI in the germline V gene. Trimming pared 2 bases from V and 6 bases from J, leaving 11 bases between. There are 15 residues in the CDR3. The CDR3 DNA sequence: TGTGCCAGCTCACCAAGCGGACGGATTAATTCACCCCTCCACTTT. This encodes CASSPSGRINSPLHF.

This clonotype was recorded at least ten times. This sequence joins TRBV15 and TRBJ2-3; no reliable D call. The CDR3 totals 14 residues. CDR1 is LNHNV and CDR2 is YYDKDF in the germline V gene (reference sequence). Trimming stripped 0 bases from V and 0 bases from J, with 4 bases between. The CDR3 is CATSRETSTDTQYF. The CDR3, as DNA: TGTGCCACCAGCAGAGAAACTAGCACAGATACGCAGTATTTT.

The chain couples TRBV7-6 to TRBJ2-1; 9 nucleotides line up with TRBD1. Trimming at V came to 4 bases and at J to 5 bases, leaving 6 bases not matched to a gene. Per the germline V gene, CDR1 is SGHVS and CDR2 is FNYEAQ. The CDR3 sequence is 15 residues long. The CDR3, as DNA: TGTGCCAGCAGCTCCCGGGACAGGGTCCACAATGAGCAGTTCTTC. Amino acid sequence: CASSSRDRVHNEQFF.

This clonotype was seen only a few times. CDR3 sequence: CASSHGDRGSTDTQYF. The CDR3 nucleotides read TGTGCCAGCAGCCATGGGGACAGGGGAAGCACAGATACGCAGTATTTT. The chain couples TRBV7-2 to TRBJ2-3; 10 bases are a match to TRBD1. The ends lost 5 bases at V and 0 bases at J; junction bases unmatched: 5. CDR3 length: 16 residues. Germline V gene lookup returns CDR1 SGHTA and CDR2 FQGNSA.

This clonotype appeared a few times. This chain links TRBV5-1 with TRBJ2-2; unclear D gene. CDR1 is SGHRS and CDR2 is YFSETQ in the germline V gene. The V gene lost 1 base and the J gene lost 5 bases, with 15 bases spanning the gap. CDR3 length: 16 residues. The CDR3 DNA reads as TGCGCCAGCAGCTTGTTTCCGTCTTACGGAACCGGGGAGCTGTTTTTT. Encoded protein: CASSLFPSYGTGELFF.

A few counts support this clonotype. V usage is TRBV25-1 and J usage is TRBJ2-7, with 8 bases fitting TRBD2. Germline V lookup: CDR1 MGHDK, CDR2 SYGVNS. V lost 6 bases to trimming and J lost 5 bases; unmatched junction nucleotides: 9. CDR3 length equals 14 residues. The chain's CDR3 is CASRPLGLANEQYV. The CDR3 nucleotides are TGTGCCAGCAGGCCGCTAGGACTAGCTAACGAGCAGTACGTC.

The chain combines TRBV5-1 with TRBJ2-2; 11 bases agree with TRBD2. V lost 1 base to trimming and J lost 5 bases; unmatched junction nucleotides: 4. The CDR3 extends over 16 amino acids. CDR1 and CDR2 from the germline V gene are SGHRS and YFSETQ. This CDR3 is CASSLPGTSGTGELFF. The CDR3 nucleotides are TGCGCCAGCAGCTTGCCCGGGACTAGCGGTACCGGGGAGCTGTTTTTT.